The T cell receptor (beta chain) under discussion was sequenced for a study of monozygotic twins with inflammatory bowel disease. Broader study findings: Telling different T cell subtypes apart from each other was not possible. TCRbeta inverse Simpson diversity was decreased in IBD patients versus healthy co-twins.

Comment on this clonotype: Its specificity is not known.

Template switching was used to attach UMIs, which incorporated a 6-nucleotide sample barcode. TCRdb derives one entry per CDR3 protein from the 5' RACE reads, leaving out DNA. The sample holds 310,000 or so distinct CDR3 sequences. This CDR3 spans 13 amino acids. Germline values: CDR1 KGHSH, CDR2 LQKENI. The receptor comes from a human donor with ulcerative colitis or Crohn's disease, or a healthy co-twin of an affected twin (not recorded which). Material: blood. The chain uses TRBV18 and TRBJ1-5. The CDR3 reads CASSPTDNQPQHF.